The entry below describes one T cell receptor (beta chain). This sample was included in a study of technical replicates of blood from several donors. Generated by immunoSEQ multiplex PCR, the TCRdb table keeps only in-frame clones and is missing some. The repertoire holds under 100,000 clones, under 97% seen once, with 0.23% in the top ten. CDR3 length equals 16 residues. In germline, CDR1 is LNHNV, CDR2 YYDKDF (reference sequence). V lost 3 bases and J lost 7; bases outside the gene matches: 11. The sequenced sample consisted of T cells isolated from PBMCs. This sequence joins TRBV15 and TRBJ1-4; 7 bases align to TRBD1. The source is a human donor in good health. The CDR3 loop reads CATSRGLTGYAEKLFF. The CDR3 DNA reads as TGTGCCACCAGCAGGGGTTTGACAGGGTATGCTGAAAAACTGTTTTTT.